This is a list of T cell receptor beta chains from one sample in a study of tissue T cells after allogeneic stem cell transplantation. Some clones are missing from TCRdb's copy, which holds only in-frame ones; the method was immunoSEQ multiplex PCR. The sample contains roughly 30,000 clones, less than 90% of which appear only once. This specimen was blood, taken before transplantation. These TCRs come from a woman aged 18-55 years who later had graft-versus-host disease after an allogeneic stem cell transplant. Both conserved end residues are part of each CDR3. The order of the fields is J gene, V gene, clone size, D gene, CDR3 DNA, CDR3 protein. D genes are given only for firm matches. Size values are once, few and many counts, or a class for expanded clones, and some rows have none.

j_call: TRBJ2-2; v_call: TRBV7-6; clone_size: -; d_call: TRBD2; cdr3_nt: TGTGCCAGCAGCTTAGAGCTAGCGGCGAACACCGGGGAGCTGTTTTTT; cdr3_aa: CASSLELAANTGELFF
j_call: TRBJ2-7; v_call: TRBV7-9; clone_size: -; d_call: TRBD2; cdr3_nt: TGTGCCAGCAGCCTAGTTTCTAGCGGGAGCTCCCCGTACTTC; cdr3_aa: CASSLVSSGSSPYF
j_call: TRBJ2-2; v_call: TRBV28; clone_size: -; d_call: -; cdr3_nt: TGTGCCAGCAGTTTGTCGATTAACAGGGAGAACACCGGGGAGCTGTTTTTT; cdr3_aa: CASSLSINRENTGELFF
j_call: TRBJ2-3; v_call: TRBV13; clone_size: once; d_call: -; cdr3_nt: TGTGCCAGCAGCCCCTGGGCAGATACGCAGTATTTT; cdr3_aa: CASSPWADTQYF
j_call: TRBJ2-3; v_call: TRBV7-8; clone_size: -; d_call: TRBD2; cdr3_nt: TGTGCCAGCAGCTCCCGACTAGCGGGAGGGCCAGAGACAGATACGCAGTATTTT; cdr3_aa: CASSSRLAGGPETDTQYF
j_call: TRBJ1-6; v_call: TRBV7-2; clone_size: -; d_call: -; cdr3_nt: TGTGCCAGCAGCTTAGACCCAGGGCAGATTTACAATTCACCCCTCCACTTT; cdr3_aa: CASSLDPGQIYNSPLHF
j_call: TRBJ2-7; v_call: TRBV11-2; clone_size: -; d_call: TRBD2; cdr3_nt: TGTGCCAGCAGCTCAACACTAGCGGGAGGACCCTACGAGCAGTACTTC; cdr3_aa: CASSSTLAGGPYEQYF
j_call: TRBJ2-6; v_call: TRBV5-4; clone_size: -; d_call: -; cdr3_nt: TGTGCCAGCAGCTTACAGGGTCGAAACTCTGGGGCCAACGTCCTGACTTTC; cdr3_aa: CASSLQGRNSGANVLTF
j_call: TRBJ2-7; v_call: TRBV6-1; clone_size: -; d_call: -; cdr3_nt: TGTGCCAGCAGTAACTTAGACGCATCCTACGAGCAGTACTTC; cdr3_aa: CASSNLDASYEQYF
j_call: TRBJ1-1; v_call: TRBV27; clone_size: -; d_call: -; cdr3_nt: TGTGCCAGCAGTCTCAATACATACACTGAAGCTTTCTTT; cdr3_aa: CASSLNTYTEAFF
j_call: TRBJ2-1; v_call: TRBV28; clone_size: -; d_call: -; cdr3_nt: TGTGCCAGCAGTCCTATACCGAGCTCCTACAATGAGCAGTTCTTC; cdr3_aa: CASSPIPSSYNEQFF